Shown below are 15 T cell receptor beta chains from a single sample sequenced in a study of control samples from healthy donors and cancer patients. Clones were sequenced by immunoSEQ multiplex PCR, and TCRdb holds only the in-frame ones, with some missing. The table shows around 80,000 clones, with nearly 90% occurring only once. The sequenced sample consisted of blood. The receptor source for this set is a woman between 45 and 60 years old in good health.

The gene calls are TRBV5-1 and TRBJ1-1; D gene ambiguous. Trimming removed 1 base from V and 7 bases from J, with 8 bases in between. The CDR3 length is 12 residues. Germline V gives CDR1 SGHRS, CDR2 YFSETQ. CDR3 amino acids: CASSLRAGEAFF. CDR3 DNA sequence: TGCGCCAGCAGCTTGAGGGCGGGTGAAGCTTTCTTT.

V and J are TRBV19 and TRBJ1-1, with D perhaps matching TRBD1 (5 bases). The V gene's germline CDR1 is LNHDA and CDR2 SQIVND (reference sequence). The CDR3 is 16 amino acids. With 1 base removed from V and 6 bases from J, the gap between germline ends came to 18 bases. The CDR3 bases are TGTGCCAGTAGTATAGTTAGGGGAGATAAGATATCTGAAGCTTTCTTT. The encoded protein is CASSIVRGDKISEAFF.

The rearrangement links TRBV11-2 to TRBJ1-1; D unresolved. Trimming removed 5 bases at V and 2 bases at J, with 9 bases between. In germline, CDR1 is SGHAT, CDR2 FQNNGV. CDR3 length: 13 amino acids. Here the CDR3 reads CASSLRKNTEAFF. CDR3 bases: TGTGCCAGCAGCCTGAGGAAAAACACTGAAGCTTTCTTT. The variable domain in full, completed from reference TRBV11-2 and TRBJ1-1, reads EAGVAQSPRYKIIEKRQSVAFWCNPISGHATLYWYQQILGQGPKLLIQFQNNGVVDDSQLPKDRFSAERLKGVDSTLKIQPAKLEDSAVYLCASSLRKNTEAFFGQGTRLTVV.

V is TRBV12-3 or TRBV12-4 and J is TRBJ2-3; D ambiguous. Trimming took off 3 bases at V and 7 bases at J, with 5 bases between the two ends. CDR3 size: 11 residues. CDR3 bases: TGTGCCAGCAGTTTGTCTCATACGCAGTATTTT. Translated: CASSLSHTQYF.

The chain carries TRBV18 and TRBJ1-1; D perhaps matches TRBD1 (6 bases). The CDR3 runs 14 residues. Between the trimmed V and J ends, which lost 4 bases and 4 bases, there was a span of 13 bases. Looked up from germline, CDR1 is KGHSH and CDR2 is LQKENI. For the CDR3, the DNA is TGTGCCAGCTCACTCTGGACAGAAAGCACTGAAGCTTTCTTT. Translated: CASSLWTESTEAFF.

Points on this clone: Sequence at one end of the junction differs from germline and may be a read error. V and J are TRBV5-1 and TRBJ2-1; 10 bases are a match to TRBD1. The CDR3 covers 14 residues. Looked up from germline, CDR1 is SGHRS and CDR2 is YFSETQ. CDR3 bases: TGCGCCAGCAGTACGAACCCCGGGACAGGGGTTTGGGTCTTC. Translation: CASSTNPGTGVWVF.

The chain employs TRBV4-1 and TRBJ1-2, with D perhaps matching TRBD1 (5 bases). Germline-derived CDR1 and CDR2 are MGHRA and YSYEKL. V was pared by 1 base and J by 6 bases, with 18 bases between. There are 16 residues in the CDR3. The CDR3, as DNA: TGCGCCAGCAGCCAAGGCGGGGCTCGACGGTCCAATGGCTACACCTTC. It specifies CASSQGGARRSNGYTF.

The CDR3 region is CASGTDSYEQYF. CDR3 nucleotide sequence: TGTGCCAGCGGGACGGACTCCTACGAGCAGTACTTC. The V gene is TRBV6-5, the J gene TRBJ2-7; D possibly uses TRBD1 or TRBD2 (5 bases each). The germline V gene encodes CDR1 MNHEY and CDR2 SVGAGI. Between the trimmed V and J ends, which lost 8 bases and 0 bases, there was a span of 8 bases. The CDR3 spans 12 residues.

The genes are TRBV6-5 and TRBJ2-7; TRBD1 matches 9 bases. The CDR3 has 13 residues. The junction had 4 bases not matched to a gene; V was cut back by 5 bases and J by 5 bases. Germline CDR1 MNHEY, CDR2 SVGAGI. The CDR3 is CASSPGTGNEQYF. The DNA of the CDR3 is TGTGCCAGCAGTCCCGGGACAGGGAACGAGCAGTACTTC.

This rearrangement joins TRBV7-2 to TRBJ2-1; TRBD1 agrees at 7 bases. V trimming: 1 base; J trimming: 3 bases; junction bases outside the gene matches: 12. The CDR3 extends over 18 amino acids. Germline V gives CDR1 SGHTA, CDR2 FQGNSA. CDR3 in DNA: TGTGCCAGCAGCTTAGGTAGAGACAGGGAAAGAGTCTACAATGAGCAGTTCTTC. This translates into CASSLGRDRERVYNEQFF.

The J gene is TRBJ2-2, the V gene TRBV6-5; possibly TRBD1 or TRBD2 for D (5 bases each). CDR3 size: 14 residues. Germline-derived CDR1 and CDR2 are MNHEY and SVGAGI. V was clipped by 6 bases and J by 1 base, with 9 bases between them. CDR3: CASREGRNTGELFF. The CDR3 coding sequence is TGTGCCAGCAGAGAGGGACGGAACACCGGGGAGCTGTTTTTT.

The V gene is TRBV9, the J gene TRBJ1-2; maybe TRBD1 (5 bases). The ends were cut back, 3 bases at V and 8 bases at J, with 20 bases in the middle. There are 15 residues in the CDR3. Per germline, CDR1 SGDLS and CDR2 YYNGEE. The CDR3, as DNA: TGTGCCAGCAGCGGCAGTGGGACTTCTGTGAAGGGCTACACCTTC. Translation: CASSGSGTSVKGYTF.

J is TRBJ2-3 and V is TRBV15; the D is unclear. Germline loops: CDR1 LNHNV, CDR2 YYDKDF (reference sequence). Trimming took 0 bases from V and 0 from J, leaving 1 base between them. This CDR3 comprises 13 residues. The CDR3 region is CATSRESTDTQYF. The CDR3 nucleotides are TGTGCCACCAGCAGAGAGAGCACAGATACGCAGTATTTT. Filled out from reference TRBV15 and TRBJ2-3, the complete variable domain reads DAMVIQNPRYQVTQFGKPVTLSCSQTLNHNVMYWYQQKSSQAPKLLFHYYDKDFNNEADTPDNFQSRRPNTSFCFLDIRSPGLGDTAMYLCATSRESTDTQYFGPGTRLTVL.

The rearrangement joins TRBV6-1 to TRBJ1-3; possible D gene TRBD1, 5 bases. Trimming shortened V by 4 bases and J by 2 bases, and 18 bases separated the two germline ends. The CDR3 runs 17 residues. Germline CDR1 and CDR2: MNHNS and SASEGT. The DNA for the CDR3 is TGTGCCAGCAGTGGACTTATAAGGGGAATAACTGGAAACACCATATATTTT. Amino acid sequence: CASSGLIRGITGNTIYF.

The chain joins TRBV4-1 to TRBJ1-6, with 7 bases that match TRBD1. With 6 bases clipped from V and 5 bases from J, the junction kept 7 bases outside the gene matches. The CDR3 extends over 15 amino acids. Germline values: CDR1 MGHRA, CDR2 YSYEKL. This CDR3 is CASSGQVFNNSPLHF. The CDR3 DNA reads as TGCGCCAGCAGTGGACAGGTCTTTAATAATTCACCCCTCCACTTT.